This TCR beta chain was documented in a study of lymphopenia after photon versus proton radiotherapy. Overall study results and limits: Relative stability marked proton patients; photon patients lost diversity and naive cells.

To note about this clone: The target antigen is unknown.

Sequencing used immunoSEQ multiplex PCR; TCRdb keeps in-frame clones, though not all of them. The data contain approximately 8,000 clones, 70% to 90% of them seen just once; the ten biggest clones take up about a fifth. This receptor was obtained from a man older than 75 with cholangiocarcinoma. Sequencing was performed on peripheral blood, taken from a patient treated with photon-based radiotherapy.

CDR3 in amino acids: CASSQTPRDGYEQYF. In DNA, the CDR3 is TGTGCCAGCAGCCAAACCCCCCGGGACGGCTACGAGCAGTACTTC. This chain links TRBV5-6 with TRBJ2-7; D is perhaps TRBD1 or TRBD2 (5 bases each). From germline, CDR1 is SGHDT and CDR2 YYEEEE. V gave up 4 bases and J gave up 3 bases, with 17 bases separating them. CDR3 length equals 15 residues.